This entry is about one TCR beta chain. The data were obtained in a study of blood T cell repertoires in COVID-19. About the study: The origin of the acute and convalescent COVID-19 samples was the United States, Italy and Spain. From T cells, B-cell-depleted T cells, or PBMCs came the material, which was cDNA or gDNA.

In the original workflow: Reference gene primers were amplified, and this amplification served to estimate nucleated cell counts. The table came from immunoSEQ multiplex PCR; TCRdb's copy has only in-frame clones and leaves some out. The D gene and trimming were derived from the DNA, and the V and J assignments and clone size from that table. Of some 270,000 clones listed, around nine tenths were seen once; the top ten hold approximately 9.7%. The specimen sequenced was peripheral blood. The TCR comes from a man in his forties with active or convalescent COVID-19.

CDR3 sequence reads: CASSTGKETQYF. CDR3 DNA sequence: TGCGCCAGCAGCACTGGTAAAGAGACCCAGTACTTC. The rearrangement uses TRBV5-1 and TRBJ2-5; D not resolved. Germline V lookup: CDR1 SGHRS, CDR2 YFSETQ. Trimming removed 4 bases at V and 3 bases at J, with 7 bases between. This CDR3 has 12 residues.